The entry below gives a single T cell receptor (beta chain) sequence along with its context. What it binds is unknown. The source of the sample is a study of T cells in Graves' hyperthyroidism and ophthalmopathy. Germline-derived CDR1 and CDR2 are SGHDN and FVKESK. Unmatched junction bases numbered 7, after V lost 3 bases and J lost 11 bases. The CDR3 contains 13 residues. Whole-study results and caveats: Most thyroid clonotypes with frequency above 0.001 were detected in blood.

It was RNA transcripts that yielded the amplified TCR beta CDR3 regions. RT-PCR in the first round (using the HTBI primer set) targeted the TCR CDR3. TCRdb reanalysed the multiplex PCR reads using MiXCR and keeps one entry per CDR3 protein. The data show about 360,000 distinct CDR3 sequences, approximately 13% seen once. What was sequenced was blood. The chain recombines TRBV14 with TRBJ2-1, with 7 positions matching TRBD1. The TCR originated in a man between 25 and 39 years old with Graves' hyperthyroidism that later progressed to Graves' ophthalmopathy. Here the CDR3 reads CASSHTQGVKQFF. CDR3 nucleotides: TGTGCCAGCAGCCATACCCAGGGGGTTAAGCAGTTCTTC.